One T cell receptor beta chain is described in this entry. Its antigen is undetermined. This sample stems from a study of T cell responses to AZD1222 COVID-19 vaccine. Study-level information: Pooling was applied to second doses at about 4 or about 12 weeks. Broader study findings: The span of vaccine-associated CD4 TCRs extended across spike, with dominance at 160-218 and 743-854.

This CDR3 is 14 amino acids long. The germline CDR1 and CDR2 sequences are LGHNA and YSLEER. The germline V and J ends were trimmed by 0 bases and 5 bases, with 11 bases remaining between them. The assay was immunoSEQ multiplex PCR, and TCRdb's table has in-frame clones only and misses some. The sample contains 150,000 to 160,000 clones, about 85% of which appear only once. The sequence was obtained from an adult in good health. The gene calls are TRBV4-3 and TRBJ2-7, with D possibly matching TRBD2 (5 bases). Sequences were derived from peripheral blood, sampled on day 0 of AZD1222 vaccination. The chain's CDR3 is CASSQDAEVNEQYF. CDR3 nucleotides: TGCGCCAGCAGCCAAGATGCGGAGGTCAACGAGCAGTACTTC.